Following are 8 T cell receptor beta chains from one sample sequenced in a study of blood T cell repertoires in COVID-19. Profiled with immunoSEQ multiplex PCR; TCRdb holds only in-frame clones, not every one. Among 150,000 to 250,000 clones, roughly 80% were seen once, and the ten largest hold 5.5% to 7%. The sequenced sample was peripheral blood. The receptor set was obtained from a middle-aged woman with COVID-19, enrolled during active disease.

This rearrangement joins TRBV18 to TRBJ2-6, with 7 nucleotides matching TRBD2. Trimming cost V 3 bases and J 1 base; bases outside gene matches: 6. In germline, CDR1 is KGHSH, CDR2 LQKENI. This CDR3 contains 17 residues. CDR3 sequence (DNA): TGTGCCAGCTCACCCACGACAGCGGGATCTGGGGCCAACGTCCTGACTTTC. Protein product: CASSPTTAGSGANVLTF.

This rearrangement joins TRBV12-3 or TRBV12-4 to TRBJ2-5; the D is unclear. The ends were cut back, 3 bases at V and 2 bases at J, with 7 bases in the middle. The CDR3 spans 13 residues. As DNA, the CDR3 is TGTGCCAGCAGTTTCGAGGTTCAAGAGACCCAGTACTTC. Amino acids: CASSFEVQETQYF.

The chain carries TRBV4-2 and TRBJ2-1, with 8 positions matching TRBD2. Germline CDR1 is LGHNA and CDR2 is YNFKEQ. The CDR3 loop spans 17 amino acids. V dropped 0 bases and J dropped 4; count of bases not matched to a gene: 8. The CDR3 sequence: CASSQDNGGAKYNEQFF. DNA for the CDR3: TGTGCCAGCAGCCAAGATAACGGGGGGGCAAAGTACAATGAGCAGTTCTTC.

The V and J genes are TRBV4-1 and TRBJ1-2; TRBD1 aligns across 10 bases. The CDR3 is made up of 16 amino acids. J was trimmed by 5 bases and V by 3 bases; bases with no gene match: 9. Germline CDR1 MGHRA, CDR2 YSYEKL. DNA of the CDR3: TGCGCCAGCAGCCATGACAGGGGGCGACGGGAGTATGGCTACACCTTC. Translating it yields CASSHDRGRREYGYTF.

The chain uses TRBV6-1 and TRBJ2-5; D is perhaps TRBD1 (6 bases). With 2 bases removed from V and 7 bases from J, the gap between germline ends came to 11 bases. The CDR3 has 13 residues. Germline V gene lookup returns CDR1 MNHNS and CDR2 SASEGT. The CDR3 DNA reads TGTGCCAGCAGTGAATCAGGGGCGGGGACCCAGTACTTC. It is translated as CASSESGAGTQYF.

This clone occurred a few times. The chain is built from TRBV19 and TRBJ2-1, with TRBD2 identical over 13 bases. From germline, CDR1 is LNHDA and CDR2 SQIVND (reference sequence). The CDR3 length is 18 residues. V trimming: 3 bases; J trimming: 9 bases; junction bases outside the gene matches: 14. Here the CDR3 DNA reads TGTGCCAGTAGTATGGGACTAGCGGGAATCACTTTTTTCCCTGAGCAGTTCTTC. Translated, it gives CASSMGLAGITFFPEQFF.

The genes are TRBV5-1 and TRBJ2-2, with a possible D match to TRBD2 (6 bases). In germline, CDR1 is SGHRS, CDR2 YFSETQ. There are 17 residues in the CDR3. V was clipped by 6 bases and J by 4 bases, with 22 bases between them. CDR3 sequence (DNA): TGCGCCAGCACCCCGGAGGGCTCCGGGGTATTCACCGGGGAGCTGTTTTTT. Its translation is CASTPEGSGVFTGELFF.

This clone was seen a single time. The CDR3 nucleotides are TGTGCCAGCAGTGTAGGCGGACTTAGCACAGATACGCAGTATTTT. The encoded protein is CASSVGGLSTDTQYF. The chain combines TRBV2 with TRBJ2-3; D possibly corresponds to TRBD2 (5 bases). This CDR3 has 15 amino acids. The V gene's germline CDR1 is SNHLY and CDR2 FYNNEI. V was shortened by 4 bases and J by 0 bases, with 11 bases between the two germline ends.